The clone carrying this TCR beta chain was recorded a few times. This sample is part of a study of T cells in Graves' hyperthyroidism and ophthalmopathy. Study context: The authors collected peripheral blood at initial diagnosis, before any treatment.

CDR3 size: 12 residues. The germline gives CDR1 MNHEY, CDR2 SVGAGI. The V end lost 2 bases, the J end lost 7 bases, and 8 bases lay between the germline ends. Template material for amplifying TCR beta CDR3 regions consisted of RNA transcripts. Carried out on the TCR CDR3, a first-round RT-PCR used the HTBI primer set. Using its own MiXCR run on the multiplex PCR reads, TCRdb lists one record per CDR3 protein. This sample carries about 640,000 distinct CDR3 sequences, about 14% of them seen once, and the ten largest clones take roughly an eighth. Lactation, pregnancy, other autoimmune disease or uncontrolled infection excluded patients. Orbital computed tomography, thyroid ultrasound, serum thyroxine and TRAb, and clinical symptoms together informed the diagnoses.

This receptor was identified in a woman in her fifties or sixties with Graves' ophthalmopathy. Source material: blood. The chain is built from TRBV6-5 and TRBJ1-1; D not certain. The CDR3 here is CASSYNNVEAFF. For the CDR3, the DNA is TGTGCCAGCAGTTACAATAATGTTGAAGCTTTCTTT.